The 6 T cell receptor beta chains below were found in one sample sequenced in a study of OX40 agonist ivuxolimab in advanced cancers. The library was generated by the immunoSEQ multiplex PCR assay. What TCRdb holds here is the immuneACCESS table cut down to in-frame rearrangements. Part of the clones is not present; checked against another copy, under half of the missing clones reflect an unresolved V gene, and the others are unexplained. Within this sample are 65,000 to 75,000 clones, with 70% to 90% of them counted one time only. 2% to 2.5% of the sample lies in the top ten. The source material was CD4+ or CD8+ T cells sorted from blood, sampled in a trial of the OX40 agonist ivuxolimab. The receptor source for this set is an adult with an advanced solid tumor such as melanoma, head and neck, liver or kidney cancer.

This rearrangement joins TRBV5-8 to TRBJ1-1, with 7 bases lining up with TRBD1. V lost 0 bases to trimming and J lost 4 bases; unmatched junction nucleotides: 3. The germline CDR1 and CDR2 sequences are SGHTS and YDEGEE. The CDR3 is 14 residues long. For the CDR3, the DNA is TGTGCCAGCAGCTTGGACAGGGGTCGCACTGAAGCTTTCTTT. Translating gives CASSLDRGRTEAFF.

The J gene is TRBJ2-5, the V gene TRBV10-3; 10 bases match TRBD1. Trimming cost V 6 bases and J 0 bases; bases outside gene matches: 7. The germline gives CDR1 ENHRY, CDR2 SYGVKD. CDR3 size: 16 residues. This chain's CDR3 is CAISAGTGEYQETQYF. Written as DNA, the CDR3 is TGTGCCATCAGCGCAGGGACAGGGGAGTACCAAGAGACCCAGTACTTC.

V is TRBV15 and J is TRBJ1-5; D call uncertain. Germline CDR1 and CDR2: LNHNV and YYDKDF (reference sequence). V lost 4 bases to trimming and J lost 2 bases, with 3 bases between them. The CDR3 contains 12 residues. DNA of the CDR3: TGTGCCACCAGCATCCGCAATCAGCCCCAGCATTTT. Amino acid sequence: CATSIRNQPQHF. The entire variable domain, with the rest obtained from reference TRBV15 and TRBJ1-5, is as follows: DAMVIQNPRYQVTQFGKPVTLSCSQTLNHNVMYWYQQKSSQAPKLLFHYYDKDFNNEADTPDNFQSRRPNTSFCFLDIRSPGLGDTAMYLCATSIRNQPQHFGDGTRLSIL.

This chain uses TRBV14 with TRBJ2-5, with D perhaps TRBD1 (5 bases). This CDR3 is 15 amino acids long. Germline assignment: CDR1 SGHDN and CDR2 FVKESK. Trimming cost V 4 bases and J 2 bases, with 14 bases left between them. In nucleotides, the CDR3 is TGTGCCAGCAGCCCCCGGACACGAAATCAAGAGACCCAGTACTTC. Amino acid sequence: CASSPRTRNQETQYF.

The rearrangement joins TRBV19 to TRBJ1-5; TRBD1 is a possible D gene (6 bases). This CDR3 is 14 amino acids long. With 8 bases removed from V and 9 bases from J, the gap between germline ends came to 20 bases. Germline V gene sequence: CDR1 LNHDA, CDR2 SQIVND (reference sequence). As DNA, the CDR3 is TGTGCCAGTTCCCTGGAGGGGGGAGTTTGGCCCCAGCATTTT. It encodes CASSLEGGVWPQHF.

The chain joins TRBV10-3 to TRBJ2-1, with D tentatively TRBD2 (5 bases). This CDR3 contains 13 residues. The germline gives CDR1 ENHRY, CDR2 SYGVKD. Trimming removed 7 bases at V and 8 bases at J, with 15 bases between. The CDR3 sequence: CAIKGAAGDEQFF. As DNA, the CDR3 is TGTGCCATCAAAGGCGCGGCGGGCGATGAGCAGTTCTTC.